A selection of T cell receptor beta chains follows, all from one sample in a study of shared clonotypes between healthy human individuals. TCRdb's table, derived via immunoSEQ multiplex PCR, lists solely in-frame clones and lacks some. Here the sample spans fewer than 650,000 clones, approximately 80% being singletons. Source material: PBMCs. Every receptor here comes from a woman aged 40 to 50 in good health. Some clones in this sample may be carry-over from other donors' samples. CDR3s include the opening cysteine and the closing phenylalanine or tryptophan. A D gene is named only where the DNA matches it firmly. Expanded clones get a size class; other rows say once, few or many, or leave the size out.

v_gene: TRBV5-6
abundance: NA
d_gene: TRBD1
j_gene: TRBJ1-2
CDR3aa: CASSLDGSGQGVYGYTF
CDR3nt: TGTGCCAGCAGCTTGGACGGGTCCGGACAGGGTGTCTATGGCTACACCTTC

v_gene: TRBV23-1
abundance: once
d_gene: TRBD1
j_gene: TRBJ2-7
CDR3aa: CAAGPRTGPSLPPYEQYF
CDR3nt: TGCGCCGCTGGTCCGAGGACAGGACCGTCCCTGCCTCCCTACGAGCAGTACTTC

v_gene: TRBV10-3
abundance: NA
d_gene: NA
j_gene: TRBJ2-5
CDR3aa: CAISEGVGKETQYF
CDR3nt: TGTGCCATCAGTGAGGGGGTAGGGAAAGAGACCCAGTACTTC

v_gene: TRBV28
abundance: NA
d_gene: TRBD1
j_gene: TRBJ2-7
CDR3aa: CASRGAGTGPYEQYF
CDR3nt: TGTGCCAGCAGGGGGGCGGGGACAGGACCCTACGAGCAGTACTTC

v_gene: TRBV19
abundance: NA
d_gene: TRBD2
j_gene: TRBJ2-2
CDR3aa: CATNFELATGELFF
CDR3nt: TGTGCCACTAACTTTGAACTAGCGACCGGGGAGCTGTTTTTT

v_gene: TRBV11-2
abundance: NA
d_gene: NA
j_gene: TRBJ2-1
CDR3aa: CASSLVGSYNEQFF
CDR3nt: TGTGCCAGCAGCTTAGTGGGGTCATACAATGAGCAGTTCTTC

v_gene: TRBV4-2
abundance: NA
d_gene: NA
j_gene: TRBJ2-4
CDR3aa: CASSQTIAKNIQYF
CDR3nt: TGTGCCAGCAGCCAAACGATAGCCAAAAACATTCAGTACTTC

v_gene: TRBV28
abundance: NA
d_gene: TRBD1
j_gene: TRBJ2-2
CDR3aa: CASSSGAGGANTGELFF
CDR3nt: TGTGCCAGCAGTTCCGGGGCAGGGGGAGCGAACACCGGGGAGCTGTTTTTT

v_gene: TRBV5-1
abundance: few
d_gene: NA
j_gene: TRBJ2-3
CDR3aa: CASSSGIGRGTDTQYF
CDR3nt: TGCGCCAGCAGCTCGGGAATAGGAAGGGGCACAGATACGCAGTATTTT

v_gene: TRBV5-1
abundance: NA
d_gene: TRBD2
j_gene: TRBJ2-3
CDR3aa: CASSLAPGGNTDTQYF
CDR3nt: TGCGCCAGCAGCTTGGCCCCGGGAGGAAACACAGATACGCAGTATTTT

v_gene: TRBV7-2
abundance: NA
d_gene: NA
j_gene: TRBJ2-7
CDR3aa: CASSLGGVGSSYEQYF
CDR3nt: TGTGCCAGCAGCTTAGGAGGGGTGGGAAGCTCCTACGAGCAGTACTTC

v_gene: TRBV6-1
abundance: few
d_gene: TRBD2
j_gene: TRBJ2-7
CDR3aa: CASSEVAGGGEQYF
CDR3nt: TGTGCCAGCAGTGAAGTAGCGGGAGGGGGCGAGCAGTACTTC

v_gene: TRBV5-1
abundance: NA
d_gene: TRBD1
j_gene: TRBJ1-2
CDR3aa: CASSSQGTHGYTF
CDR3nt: TGCGCCAGCAGCTCACAGGGGACCCATGGCTACACCTTC

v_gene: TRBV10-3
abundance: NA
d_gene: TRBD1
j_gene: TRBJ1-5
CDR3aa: CAISPGQVSQPQHF
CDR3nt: TGTGCCATCAGTCCGGGACAGGTCTCTCAGCCCCAGCATTTT

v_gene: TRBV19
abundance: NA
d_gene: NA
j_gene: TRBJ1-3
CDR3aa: CASSISGTNTIYF
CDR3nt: TGTGCCAGTAGTATCTCGGGGACCAACACCATATATTTT

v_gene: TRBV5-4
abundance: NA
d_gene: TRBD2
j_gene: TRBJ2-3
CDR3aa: CASSPGTSEADTQYF
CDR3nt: TGTGCCAGCAGCCCGGGGACTAGCGAAGCAGATACGCAGTATTTT

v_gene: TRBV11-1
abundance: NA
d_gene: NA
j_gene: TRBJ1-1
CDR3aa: CASSLGKGVNTEAFF
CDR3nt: TGTGCCAGCAGCTTAGGGAAGGGGGTGAACACTGAAGCTTTCTTT

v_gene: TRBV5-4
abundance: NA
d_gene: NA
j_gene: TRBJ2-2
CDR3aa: CASSPTLGGGTGELFF
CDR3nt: TGTGCCAGCAGCCCTACTCTGGGGGGCGGCACCGGGGAGCTGTTTTTT

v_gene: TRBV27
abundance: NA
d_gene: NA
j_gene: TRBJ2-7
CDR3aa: CASSLGRGEQYF
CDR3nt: TGTGCCAGCAGTTTAGGCAGGGGCGAGCAGTACTTC

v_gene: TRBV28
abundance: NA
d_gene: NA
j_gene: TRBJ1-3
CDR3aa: CASSWVRGFDGNTIYF
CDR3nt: TGTGCCAGCAGTTGGGTCCGGGGATTCGATGGAAACACCATATATTTT

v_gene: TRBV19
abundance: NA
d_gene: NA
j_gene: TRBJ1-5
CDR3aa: CATSAYLGNQPQHF
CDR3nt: TGTGCTACCTCCGCCTACTTGGGCAATCAGCCCCAGCATTTT

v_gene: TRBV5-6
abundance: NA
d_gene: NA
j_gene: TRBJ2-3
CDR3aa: CASSSFGADTDTQYF
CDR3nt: TGTGCCAGCAGCAGCTTTGGGGCAGATACAGATACGCAGTATTTT

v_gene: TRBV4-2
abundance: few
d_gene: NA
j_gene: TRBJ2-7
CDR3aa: CASSQDRDISSYEQYF
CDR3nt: TGTGCCAGCAGCCAAGACAGGGACATTAGCTCCTACGAGCAGTACTTC

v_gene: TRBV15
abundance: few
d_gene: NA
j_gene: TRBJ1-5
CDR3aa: CATSRGGGPNQPQHF
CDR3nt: TGTGCCACCAGCAGGGGAGGGGGGCCCAATCAGCCCCAGCATTTT

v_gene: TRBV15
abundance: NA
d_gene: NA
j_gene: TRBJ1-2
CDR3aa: CATSRGSVTNYGYTF
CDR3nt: TGTGCCACCAGCAGAGGGAGCGTCACAAACTATGGCTACACCTTC

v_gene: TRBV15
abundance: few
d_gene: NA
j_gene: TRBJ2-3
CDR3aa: CATSTRGISTDTQYF
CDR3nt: TGTGCCACCAGCACTCGGGGGATTAGCACAGATACGCAGTATTTT

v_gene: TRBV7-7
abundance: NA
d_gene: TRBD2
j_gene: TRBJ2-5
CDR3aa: CASSSGLARETQYF
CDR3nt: TGTGCTAGCAGCTCGGGACTAGCCCGGGAGACCCAGTACTTC

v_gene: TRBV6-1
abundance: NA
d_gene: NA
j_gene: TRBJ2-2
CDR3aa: CASMGTLVATGELFF
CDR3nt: TGTGCCAGCATGGGGACACTAGTTGCCACCGGGGAGCTGTTTTTT

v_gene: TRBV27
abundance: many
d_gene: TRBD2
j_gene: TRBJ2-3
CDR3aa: CASRTLAELAGYTDTQYF
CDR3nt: TGTGCCAGCCGCACACTCGCAGAACTAGCGGGATACACAGATACGCAGTATTTT

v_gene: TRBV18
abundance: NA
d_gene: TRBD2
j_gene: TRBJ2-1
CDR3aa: CASSPKGLAGSYNEQFF
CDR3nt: TGTGCCAGCTCACCAAAGGGACTAGCGGGCTCCTACAATGAGCAGTTCTTC

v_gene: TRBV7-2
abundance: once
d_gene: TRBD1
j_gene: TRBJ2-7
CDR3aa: CASSLGAGTGQQYF
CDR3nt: TGTGCCAGCAGCTTAGGGGCGGGGACAGGGCAGCAGTACTTC

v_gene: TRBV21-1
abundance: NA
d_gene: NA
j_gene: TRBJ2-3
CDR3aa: CASNKARGVSTDTQYF
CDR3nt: TGTGCCAGCAACAAAGCACGGGGGGTGAGCACAGATACGCAGTATTTT

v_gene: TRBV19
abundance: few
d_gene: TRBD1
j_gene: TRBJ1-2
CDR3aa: CASSPRQGGANYGYTF
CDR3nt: TGTGCCAGTAGTCCGAGACAGGGAGGGGCAAACTATGGCTACACCTTC

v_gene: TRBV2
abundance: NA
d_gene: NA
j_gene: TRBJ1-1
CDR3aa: CASSEGVGSEAFF
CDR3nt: TGTGCCAGCAGTGAGGGGGTGGGTTCTGAAGCTTTCTTT

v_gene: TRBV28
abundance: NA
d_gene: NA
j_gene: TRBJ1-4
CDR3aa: CASGGRRFNEKLFF
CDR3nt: TGTGCCAGCGGGGGCCGCCGATTTAATGAAAAACTGTTTTTT

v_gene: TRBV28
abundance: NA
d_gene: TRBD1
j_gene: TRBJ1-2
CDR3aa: CASSLQGGLRYGYTF
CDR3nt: TGTGCCAGCAGCCTCCAGGGGGGACTGCGGTATGGCTACACCTTC

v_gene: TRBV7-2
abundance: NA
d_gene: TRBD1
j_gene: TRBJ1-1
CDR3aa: CASSPHGTGVTEAFF
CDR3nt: TGTGCCAGCAGCCCTCACGGGACAGGGGTGACTGAAGCTTTCTTT

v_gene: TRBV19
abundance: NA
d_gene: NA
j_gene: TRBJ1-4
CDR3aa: CASSMGAENEKLFF
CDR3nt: TGTGCCAGTAGTATGGGGGCCGAGAATGAAAAACTGTTTTTT

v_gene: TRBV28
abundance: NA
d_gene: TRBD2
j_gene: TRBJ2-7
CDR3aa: CASGLAGGVNEQYF
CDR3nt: TGTGCCAGCGGTCTAGCGGGAGGTGTCAACGAGCAGTACTTC

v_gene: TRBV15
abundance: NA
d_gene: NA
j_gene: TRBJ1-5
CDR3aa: CATSRVDQPQHF
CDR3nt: TGTGCCACCAGCAGGGTTGATCAGCCCCAGCATTTT